This TCR beta chain was profiled in a study of OX40 agonist ivuxolimab in advanced cancers. Study findings and constraints: Specificity for antigen went undetermined in the expanded peripheral T cells.

Germline loops: CDR1 SGHTA, CDR2 FQGTGA. J gave up 5 bases and V 4 bases, and 10 bases lay outside the gene matches. This CDR3 spans 16 amino acids. The table came from immunoSEQ multiplex PCR; TCRdb's copy has only in-frame clones and leaves some out. This sample carries some 100,000 clones, 90% of them seen once, and the ten largest clones take 0.25% to 0.35%. On this clone: Its cognate antigen is unknown.

Source: CD4+ or CD8+ T cells sorted from blood, taken in a trial of the OX40 agonist ivuxolimab. The J gene is TRBJ2-1, the V gene TRBV7-3; 8 bases match TRBD2. This sequence originates from an adult with an advanced solid tumor such as melanoma, head and neck, liver or kidney cancer. The CDR3 sequence is CASSSGAGVPHNEQFF. CDR3 DNA: TGTGCCAGCAGCTCCGGAGCGGGAGTCCCCCACAATGAGCAGTTCTTC. Full variable domain (remainder filled in from reference TRBV7-3 and TRBJ2-1): GAGVSQTPSNKVTEKGKYVELRCDPISGHTALYWYRQSLGQGPEFLIYFQGTGAADDSGLPNDRFFAVRPEGSVSTLKIQRTERGDSAVYLCASSSGAGVPHNEQFFGPGTRLTVL.